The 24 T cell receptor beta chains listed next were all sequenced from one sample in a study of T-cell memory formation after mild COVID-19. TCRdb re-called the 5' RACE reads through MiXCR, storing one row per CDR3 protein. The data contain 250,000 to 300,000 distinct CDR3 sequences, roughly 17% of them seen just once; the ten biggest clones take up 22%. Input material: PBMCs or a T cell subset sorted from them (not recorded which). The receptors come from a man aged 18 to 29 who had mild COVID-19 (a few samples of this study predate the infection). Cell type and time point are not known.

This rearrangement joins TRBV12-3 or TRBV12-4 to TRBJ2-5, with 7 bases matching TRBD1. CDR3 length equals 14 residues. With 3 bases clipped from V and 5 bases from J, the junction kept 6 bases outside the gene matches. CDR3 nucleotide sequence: TGTGCCAGCAGTTTTAGGGGGCTGATTGAGACCCAGTACTTC. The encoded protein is CASSFRGLIETQYF.

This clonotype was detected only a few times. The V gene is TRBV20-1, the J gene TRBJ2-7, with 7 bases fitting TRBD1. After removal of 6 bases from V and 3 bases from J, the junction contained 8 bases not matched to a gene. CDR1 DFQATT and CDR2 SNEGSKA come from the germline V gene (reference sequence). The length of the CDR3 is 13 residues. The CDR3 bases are TGCAGTGCCCTCGGACAGGAAAGCTACGAGCAGTACTTC. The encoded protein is CSALGQESYEQYF.

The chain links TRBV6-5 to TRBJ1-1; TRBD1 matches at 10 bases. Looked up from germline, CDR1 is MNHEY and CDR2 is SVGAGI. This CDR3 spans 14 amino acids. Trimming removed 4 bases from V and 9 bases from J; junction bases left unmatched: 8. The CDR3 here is CASSFTPGQGKAFF. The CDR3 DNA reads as TGTGCCAGCAGTTTCACACCGGGACAGGGGAAAGCTTTCTTT.

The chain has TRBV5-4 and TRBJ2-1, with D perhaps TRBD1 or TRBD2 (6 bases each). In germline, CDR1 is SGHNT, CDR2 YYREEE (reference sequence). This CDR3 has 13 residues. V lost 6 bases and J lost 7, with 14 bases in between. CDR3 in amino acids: CASTQGGKNEQFF. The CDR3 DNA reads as TGTGCCAGCACACAGGGCGGGAAGAATGAGCAGTTCTTC.

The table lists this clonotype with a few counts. In DNA form, the CDR3 reads TGTGCCAGCAGCACTAGCGGGGGCGGGCATCACGAGCAGTACTTC. Translated, it gives CASSTSGGGHHEQYF. The chain is built from TRBV6-5 and TRBJ2-7; 11 bases line up with TRBD2. J was trimmed by 5 bases and V by 6 bases; bases with no gene match: 9. Germline values: CDR1 MNHEY, CDR2 SVGAGI. This CDR3 is 15 amino acids long.

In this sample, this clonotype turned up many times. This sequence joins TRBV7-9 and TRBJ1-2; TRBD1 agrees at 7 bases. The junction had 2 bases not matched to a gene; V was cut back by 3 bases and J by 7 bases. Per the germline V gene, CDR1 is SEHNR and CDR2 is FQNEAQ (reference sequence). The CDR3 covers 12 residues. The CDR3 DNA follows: TGTGCCAGCAGCTTTGCAGGGGGTGGCTACACCTTC. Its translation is CASSFAGGGYTF.

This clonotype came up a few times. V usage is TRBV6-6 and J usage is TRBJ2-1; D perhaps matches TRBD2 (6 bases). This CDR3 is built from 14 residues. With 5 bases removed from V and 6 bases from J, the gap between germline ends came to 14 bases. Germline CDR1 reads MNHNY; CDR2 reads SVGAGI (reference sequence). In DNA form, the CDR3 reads TGTGCCAGCAGTGTCCCCGGGGGTTTCAATGAGCAGTTCTTC. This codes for CASSVPGGFNEQFF.

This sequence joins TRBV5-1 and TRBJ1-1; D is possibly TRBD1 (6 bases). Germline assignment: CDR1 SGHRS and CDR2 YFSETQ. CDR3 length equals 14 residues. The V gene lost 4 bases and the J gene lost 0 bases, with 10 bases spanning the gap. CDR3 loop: CASSPGTMNTEAFF. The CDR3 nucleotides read TGCGCCAGCAGCCCCGGGACAATGAACACTGAAGCTTTCTTT. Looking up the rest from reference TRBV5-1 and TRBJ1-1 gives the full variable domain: KAGVTQTPRYLIKTRGQQVTLSCSPISGHRSVSWYQQTPGQGLQFLFEYFSETQRNKGNFPGRFSGRQFSNSRSEMNVSTLELGDSALYLCASSPGTMNTEAFFGQGTRLTVV.

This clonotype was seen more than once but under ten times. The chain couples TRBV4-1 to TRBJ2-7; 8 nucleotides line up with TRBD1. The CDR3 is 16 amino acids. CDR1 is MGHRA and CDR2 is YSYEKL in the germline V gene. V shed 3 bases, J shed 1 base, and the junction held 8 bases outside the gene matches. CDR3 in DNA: TGCGCCAGCAGCCAGGTTCCGGGACAGGCTTCCTACGAGCAGTACTTC. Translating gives CASSQVPGQASYEQYF.

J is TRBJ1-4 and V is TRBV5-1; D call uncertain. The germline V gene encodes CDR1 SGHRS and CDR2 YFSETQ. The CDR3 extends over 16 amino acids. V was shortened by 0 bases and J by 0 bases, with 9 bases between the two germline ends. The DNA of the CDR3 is TGCGCCAGCAGCTTGGCCGGGGTAGCAACTAATGAAAAACTGTTTTTT. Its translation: CASSLAGVATNEKLFF.

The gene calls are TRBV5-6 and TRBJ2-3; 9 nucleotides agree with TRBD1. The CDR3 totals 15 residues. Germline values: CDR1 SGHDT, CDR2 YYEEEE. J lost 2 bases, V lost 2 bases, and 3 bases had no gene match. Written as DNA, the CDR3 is TGTGCCAGCAGCTTCTGGGACAGGGACACAGATACGCAGTATTTT. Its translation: CASSFWDRDTDTQYF.

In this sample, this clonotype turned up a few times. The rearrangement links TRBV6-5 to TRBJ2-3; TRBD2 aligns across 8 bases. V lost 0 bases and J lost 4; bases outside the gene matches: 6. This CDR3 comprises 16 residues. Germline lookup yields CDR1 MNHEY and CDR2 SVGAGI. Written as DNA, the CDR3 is TGTGCCAGCAGTTACTCAGGCAGGCGGGGGGCAGATACGCAGTATTTT. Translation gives CASSYSGRRGADTQYF.

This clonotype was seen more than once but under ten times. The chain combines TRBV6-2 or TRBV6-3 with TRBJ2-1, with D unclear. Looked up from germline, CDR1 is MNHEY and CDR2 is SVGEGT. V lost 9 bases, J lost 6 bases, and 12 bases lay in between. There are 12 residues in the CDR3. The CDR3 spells CARKRHLNEQFF. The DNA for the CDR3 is TGTGCCAGAAAGCGACACCTCAATGAGCAGTTCTTC.

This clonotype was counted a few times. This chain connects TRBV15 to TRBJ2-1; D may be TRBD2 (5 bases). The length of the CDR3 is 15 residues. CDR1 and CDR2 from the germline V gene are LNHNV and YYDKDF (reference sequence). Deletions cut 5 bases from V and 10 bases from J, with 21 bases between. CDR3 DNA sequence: TGTGCCACCAGCTCCCCCCCTGAGGGCCTTGAAGAGCAGTTCTTC. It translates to CATSSPPEGLEEQFF.

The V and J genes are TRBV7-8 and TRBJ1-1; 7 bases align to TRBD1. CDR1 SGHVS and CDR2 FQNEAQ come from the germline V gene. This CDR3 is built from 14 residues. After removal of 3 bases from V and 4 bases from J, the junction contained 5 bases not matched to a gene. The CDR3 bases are TGTGCCAGCAGCTTCCACAGGGGAATCACTGAAGCTTTCTTT. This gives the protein CASSFHRGITEAFF.

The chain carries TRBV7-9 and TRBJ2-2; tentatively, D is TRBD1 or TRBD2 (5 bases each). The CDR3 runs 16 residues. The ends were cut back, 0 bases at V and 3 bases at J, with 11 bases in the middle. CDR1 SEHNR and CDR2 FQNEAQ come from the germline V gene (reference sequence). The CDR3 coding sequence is TGTGCCAGCAGCTTAGCGTCGGGGCAAGACACCGGGGAGCTGTTTTTT. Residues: CASSLASGQDTGELFF.

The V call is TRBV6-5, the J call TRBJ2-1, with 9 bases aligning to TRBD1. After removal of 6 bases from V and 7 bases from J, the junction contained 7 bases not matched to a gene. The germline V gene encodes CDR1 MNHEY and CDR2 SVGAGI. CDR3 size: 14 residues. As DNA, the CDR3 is TGTGCCAGCAGCAAACAGGGGGCGGCGAATGAGCAGTTCTTC. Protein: CASSKQGAANEQFF.

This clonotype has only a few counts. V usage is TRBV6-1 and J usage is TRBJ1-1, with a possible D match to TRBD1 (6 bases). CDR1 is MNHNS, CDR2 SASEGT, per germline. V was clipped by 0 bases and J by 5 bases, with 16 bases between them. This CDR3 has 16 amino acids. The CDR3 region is CASSEAQGFLVTEAFF. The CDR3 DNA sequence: TGTGCCAGCAGTGAAGCTCAGGGGTTTCTAGTGACTGAAGCTTTCTTT.

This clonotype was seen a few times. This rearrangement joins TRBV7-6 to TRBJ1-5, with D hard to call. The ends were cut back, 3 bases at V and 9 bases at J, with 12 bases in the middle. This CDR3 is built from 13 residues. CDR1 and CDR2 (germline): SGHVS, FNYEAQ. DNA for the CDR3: TGTGCCAGCAGCTTCGAGGGTCATTCGCCCCAGCATTTT. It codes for CASSFEGHSPQHF.

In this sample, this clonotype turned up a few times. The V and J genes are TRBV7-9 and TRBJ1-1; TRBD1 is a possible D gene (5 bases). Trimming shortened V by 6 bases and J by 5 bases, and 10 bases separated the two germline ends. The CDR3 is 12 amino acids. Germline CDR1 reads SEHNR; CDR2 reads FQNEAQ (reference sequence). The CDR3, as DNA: TGTGCCAGCAGAATCGGGGGTACTGAAGCTTTCTTT. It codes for CASRIGGTEAFF.

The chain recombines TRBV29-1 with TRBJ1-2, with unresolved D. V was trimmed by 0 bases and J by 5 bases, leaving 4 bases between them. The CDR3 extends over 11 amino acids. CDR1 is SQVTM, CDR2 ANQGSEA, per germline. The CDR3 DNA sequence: TGCAGCGTTGAAGAAGGGTATGGCTACACCTTC. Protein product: CSVEEGYGYTF.

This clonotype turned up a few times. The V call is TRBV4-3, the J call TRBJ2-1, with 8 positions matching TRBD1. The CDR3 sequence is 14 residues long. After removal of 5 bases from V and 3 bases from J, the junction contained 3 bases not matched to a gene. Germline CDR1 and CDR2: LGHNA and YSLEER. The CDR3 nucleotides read TGCGCCAGCAGCGGACAGGGCTTCTACAATGAGCAGTTCTTC. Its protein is CASSGQGFYNEQFF.

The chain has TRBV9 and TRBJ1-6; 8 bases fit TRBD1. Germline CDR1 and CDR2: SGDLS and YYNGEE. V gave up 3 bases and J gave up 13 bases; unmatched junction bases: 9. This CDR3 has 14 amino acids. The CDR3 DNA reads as TGTGCCAGCAGCGACGGGACAGGCCCCCTCCCCCTCCACTTT. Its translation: CASSDGTGPLPLHF.

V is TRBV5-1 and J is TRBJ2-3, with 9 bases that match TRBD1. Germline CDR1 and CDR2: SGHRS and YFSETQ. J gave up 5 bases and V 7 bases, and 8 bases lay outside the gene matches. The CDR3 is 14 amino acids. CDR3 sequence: CASGGTGIGDTQYF. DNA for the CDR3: TGCGCCAGCGGCGGGACAGGGATTGGAGATACGCAGTATTTT.